The 14 T cell receptor beta chains given below trace back to one sample, sequenced in a study of cytomegalovirus exposure and HLA in healthy donors. PCR was performed using 60 Vbeta and 13 Jbeta primers. The table came from immunoSEQ multiplex PCR; TCRdb's copy has only in-frame clones and leaves some out. Of about 180,000 clones listed, 82% are singletons. The sample taken for sequencing was PBMCs. The receptors stem from a man between 40 and 49 years old in good health and CMV-seronegative.

The chain links TRBV19 to TRBJ1-5; a possible D gene is TRBD1 (6 bases). CDR1 LNHDA and CDR2 SQIVND come from the germline V gene (reference sequence). Deletions cut 7 bases from V and 0 bases from J, with 16 bases between. This CDR3 has 16 residues. CDR3 residues: CASTPLTGISNQPQHF. DNA for the CDR3: TGTGCCAGTACCCCGCTGACAGGAATTAGCAATCAGCCCCAGCATTTT.

The rearrangement links TRBV28 to TRBJ1-1, with a weak D call TRBD1 (5 bases). The V end was cut by 4 bases, the J end by 11 bases, with 20 bases between. CDR1 is MDHEN and CDR2 is SYDVKM in the germline V gene. The CDR3 is 14 residues long. The chain's CDR3 is CASSSAGGVERAFF. The DNA of the CDR3 is TGTGCCAGCAGTTCGGCCGGGGGTGTCGAGCGGGCTTTCTTT. The complete variable domain, with remaining parts taken from reference TRBV28 and TRBJ1-1, reads DVKVTQSSRYLVKRTGEKVFLECVQDMDHENMFWYRQDPGLGLRLIYFSYDVKMKEKGDIPEGYSVSREKKERFSLILESASTNQTSMYLCASSSAGGVERAFFGQGTRLTVV.

Only one count was recorded for this clone. For the CDR3, the DNA is TGTGCCAGCAGTGCCCGAGGGATAAATATAGACAATGAGCAGTTCTTC. Translated, it gives CASSARGINIDNEQFF. This rearrangement joins TRBV2 to TRBJ2-1; a possible D gene is TRBD2 (5 bases). The V and J ends lost 4 bases and 5 bases respectively, with 18 bases between them. From germline, CDR1 is SNHLY and CDR2 FYNNEI. The CDR3 is 16 residues long. Combining the CDR3 with reference TRBV2 and TRBJ2-1 gives the whole variable domain EPEVTQTPSHQVTQMGQEVILRCVPISNHLYFYWYRQILGQKVEFLVSFYNNEISEKSEIFDDQFSVERPDGSNFTLKIRSTKLEDSAMYFCASSARGINIDNEQFFGPGTRLTVL.

CDR3: CASSLSPGQGSGPNEKLFF. The CDR3 DNA reads as TGTGCCAGCTCACTAAGTCCGGGACAGGGGAGCGGTCCTAATGAAAAACTGTTTTTT. The chain couples TRBV18 to TRBJ1-4; 10 nucleotides align to TRBD1. The CDR3 is made up of 19 amino acids. Trimming cost V 4 bases and J 3 bases; bases outside gene matches: 14. Germline V gene data show CDR1 as KGHSH and CDR2 as LQKENI.

The rearrangement uses TRBV2 and TRBJ2-2; 7 bases are shared with TRBD2. The CDR3 is made up of 15 amino acids. The germline CDR1 and CDR2 sequences are SNHLY and FYNNEI. V lost 5 bases and J lost 6; bases outside the gene matches: 9. CDR3 in amino acids: CASSFGRELAGELFF. The CDR3 nucleotides are TGTGCCAGCAGTTTCGGGCGGGAGTTGGCCGGGGAGCTGTTTTTT.

V and J are TRBV6-5 and TRBJ1-2; D perhaps matches TRBD1 (5 bases). CDR1 MNHEY and CDR2 SVGAGI come from the germline V gene. V lost 2 bases, J lost 2 bases, and 9 bases lay in between. There are 14 residues in the CDR3. This chain's CDR3 is CASSYGQGNYGYTF. CDR3 DNA sequence: TGTGCCAGCAGTTACGGGCAGGGCAACTATGGCTACACCTTC.

V and J are TRBV2 and TRBJ1-4; tentative D call: TRBD1 (5 bases). Germline CDR1 reads SNHLY; CDR2 reads FYNNEI. This CDR3 is 18 amino acids long. Trimming stripped 0 bases from V and 0 bases from J, with 14 bases between. The CDR3, as DNA: TGTGCCAGCAGTGAAGCGCAGGGAACACCCGCAACTAATGAAAAACTGTTTTTT. Amino acids: CASSEAQGTPATNEKLFF.

The genes are TRBV2 and TRBJ2-2, with 7 bases aligning to TRBD1. V was clipped by 4 bases and J by 1 base; unmatched bases: 3. Germline V gene lookup returns CDR1 SNHLY and CDR2 FYNNEI. CDR3 size: 15 residues. CDR3 sequence reads: CASSVRDRNTGELFF. The CDR3 DNA reads as TGTGCCAGCAGTGTAAGGGACAGGAACACCGGGGAGCTGTTTTTT.

This clone appeared a few times. The chain is built from TRBV27 and TRBJ2-3, with 9 bases identical to TRBD1. Germline assignment: CDR1 MNHEY and CDR2 SMNVEV (reference sequence). J was trimmed by 1 base and V by 5 bases; bases with no gene match: 7. CDR3 length equals 16 residues. DNA for the CDR3: TGTGCCAGCAGTCGTTTCACAGGGGGCCGCACAGATACGCAGTATTTT. It is translated as CASSRFTGGRTDTQYF.

The chain joins TRBV4-3 to TRBJ1-2, with D tentatively TRBD1 (6 bases). CDR1 and CDR2 (germline): LGHNA, YSLEER. V was cut by 1 base and J by 0 bases, with 18 bases left in between. This CDR3 is built from 18 residues. CDR3 nucleotide sequence: TGCGCCAGCAGCCAAGGGGCAGGGGCGGTCCCCTCTAACTATGGCTACACCTTC. It translates to CASSQGAGAVPSNYGYTF.

Worth noting for this clone: An end of the junction does not agree with germline; a read error may underlie this. The chain combines TRBV7-7 with TRBJ2-6; the match to TRBD1 covers 8 bases. Per germline, CDR1 SSHAT and CDR2 FNYEAQ (reference sequence). The CDR3 sequence is 16 residues long. The CDR3 DNA sequence: TGTGCTAGCAGTCATTCAGGGGGCGCTGGGGCCAACGTCCTGACTTTC. It encodes CASSHSGGAGANVLTF. Supplemented by reference TRBV7-7 and TRBJ2-6, the full variable domain reads GAGVSQSPRYKVTKRGQDVTLRCDPISSHATLYWYQQALGQGPEFLTYFNYEAQPDKSGLPSDRFSAERPEGSISTLTIQRTEQRDSAMYRCASSHSGGAGANVLTFGAGSRLTVL.

V is TRBV6-5 and J is TRBJ1-5; 9 bases match TRBD1. The ends lost 6 bases at V and 3 bases at J; junction bases unmatched: 6. Germline-derived CDR1 and CDR2 are MNHEY and SVGAGI. The CDR3 totals 15 residues. Here the CDR3 reads CASRSGQGFNQPQHF. The CDR3 DNA follows: TGTGCCAGCAGGAGCGGACAGGGGTTCAATCAGCCCCAGCATTTT.

The chain is built from TRBV30 and TRBJ2-5, with D maybe TRBD2 (6 bases). There are 12 residues in the CDR3. The V end was cut by 5 bases, the J end by 5 bases, with 12 bases between. Germline CDR1 is GTSNPN and CDR2 is SVGIG (reference sequence). CDR3 sequence (DNA): TGTGCCTGGTGGTCGAGCGGGGAGACCCAGTACTTC. It translates to CAWWSSGETQYF.

The V gene is TRBV5-1, the J gene TRBJ2-7; 8 bases map to TRBD1. The germline CDR1 and CDR2 sequences are SGHRS and YFSETQ. V lost 0 bases, J lost 2 bases, and 4 bases stayed unmatched. This CDR3 comprises 15 residues. As DNA, the CDR3 is TGCGCCAGCAGCTTGGAAACAGGGGGTCCCTACGAGCAGTACTTC. As protein: CASSLETGGPYEQYF.